These T cell receptor beta chains were read from a single sample in a study of blood T cell repertoires in COVID-19. The repertoire was sequenced with immunoSEQ multiplex PCR; TCRdb's copy has only in-frame clones and lacks some. This table holds 300,000 to 450,000 clones, around 87% found once. What was sequenced was peripheral blood. Receptors were obtained from a woman aged 55 to 70 with COVID-19, enrolled during active disease. Both conserved end residues are part of each CDR3. The order of the fields is V gene, clone size, J gene, D gene, CDR3 length, CDR3 DNA, CDR3 protein. D genes are given only for firm matches. Clone size, where shown, is once, few, many, or a class for clones that have expanded.

v_call: TRBV19
clone_size: .
j_call: TRBJ2-3
d_call: .
cdr3_length: 19
cdr3_nt: TGTGCCAGTAGGCCCTACCCGTGGGCAGGGGAGGGGAACACAGATACGCAGTATTTT
cdr3_aa: CASRPYPWAGEGNTDTQYF

v_call: TRBV18
clone_size: .
j_call: TRBJ1-3
d_call: .
cdr3_length: 17
cdr3_nt: TGTGCCAGCTCCACACTCCGGGACTACCTCTCTGGAAACACCATATATTTT
cdr3_aa: CASSTLRDYLSGNTIYF

v_call: TRBV12-5
clone_size: .
j_call: TRBJ2-4
d_call: TRBD1
cdr3_length: 18
cdr3_nt: TGTGCTAGTGGTGCTTCTCCTTGGACAGGGGGCAGCAAAAACATTCAGTACTTC
cdr3_aa: CASGASPWTGGSKNIQYF

v_call: TRBV24-1
clone_size: .
j_call: TRBJ1-2
d_call: TRBD1
cdr3_length: 14
cdr3_nt: TGTGCCACCAGTGATCTAGGACAGGGAGGAGGCTACACCTTC
cdr3_aa: CATSDLGQGGGYTF

v_call: TRBV18
clone_size: once
j_call: TRBJ1-2
d_call: .
cdr3_length: 13
cdr3_nt: TGTGCCAGCTCGCCCGCAGCTAACTATGGCTACACCTTC
cdr3_aa: CASSPAANYGYTF

v_call: TRBV28
clone_size: .
j_call: TRBJ2-2
d_call: .
cdr3_length: 13
cdr3_nt: TGTGCCAGCAGTGTACAGAACACCGGGGAGCTGTTTTTT
cdr3_aa: CASSVQNTGELFF

v_call: TRBV10-1
clone_size: .
j_call: TRBJ1-1
d_call: TRBD1
cdr3_length: 14
cdr3_nt: TGCGCCAGCAGTGACGAGACAGGGACCACTGAAGCTTTCTTT
cdr3_aa: CASSDETGTTEAFF

v_call: TRBV4-2
clone_size: once
j_call: TRBJ2-7
d_call: TRBD2
cdr3_length: 14
cdr3_nt: TGTGCCAGCGCAACTAGCGGGGGGGACTACGAGCAGTACTTC
cdr3_aa: CASATSGGDYEQYF

v_call: TRBV19
clone_size: .
j_call: TRBJ1-5
d_call: .
cdr3_length: 17
cdr3_nt: TGTGCCAGTAGTATAGGAGATGGTTCAGGGATAAGTCAGCCCCAGCATTTT
cdr3_aa: CASSIGDGSGISQPQHF

v_call: TRBV6-5
clone_size: .
j_call: TRBJ2-1
d_call: .
cdr3_length: 13
cdr3_nt: TGTGCCAGCAGAAGGACGGGAGACAATGAGCAGTTCTTC
cdr3_aa: CASRRTGDNEQFF

v_call: TRBV9
clone_size: .
j_call: TRBJ2-7
d_call: .
cdr3_length: 15
cdr3_nt: TGTGCCAGCAGCGTAGCTGCGGGGCGCTCCTACGAGCAGTACTTC
cdr3_aa: CASSVAAGRSYEQYF

v_call: TRBV27
clone_size: few
j_call: TRBJ1-1
d_call: .
cdr3_length: 13
cdr3_nt: TGTGCCAGCAGGATCTCGGAGGGGACTGAAGCTTTCTTT
cdr3_aa: CASRISEGTEAFF

v_call: TRBV7-2
clone_size: .
j_call: TRBJ2-2
d_call: TRBD2
cdr3_length: 18
cdr3_nt: TGTGCCAGCAGCTTACCCTTAGGGGCGGGGGGTTACACCGGGGAGCTGTTTTTT
cdr3_aa: CASSLPLGAGGYTGELFF

v_call: TRBV5-6
clone_size: .
j_call: TRBJ1-6
d_call: .
cdr3_length: 17
cdr3_nt: TGTGCCAGCAGCTTCTTTTCGGCCAGGAGGGTCAATTCACCCCTCCACTTT
cdr3_aa: CASSFFSARRVNSPLHF

v_call: TRBV5-1
clone_size: .
j_call: TRBJ2-1
d_call: TRBD2
cdr3_length: 15
cdr3_nt: TGCGCCAGCAGCTTGACTAGCGGGGTCTACAATGAGCAGTTCTTC
cdr3_aa: CASSLTSGVYNEQFF

v_call: TRBV19
clone_size: once
j_call: TRBJ2-1
d_call: TRBD1
cdr3_length: 13
cdr3_nt: TGTGCCAGTAGACAGGGGGGTGTGAATGAGCAGTTCTTC
cdr3_aa: CASRQGGVNEQFF

v_call: TRBV7-3
clone_size: .
j_call: TRBJ2-7
d_call: .
cdr3_length: 14
cdr3_nt: TGTGCCAGCAGCTTAACAGGGCGGGGACCCGAGCAGTACTTC
cdr3_aa: CASSLTGRGPEQYF

v_call: TRBV24-1
clone_size: .
j_call: TRBJ2-3
d_call: TRBD1
cdr3_length: 16
cdr3_nt: TGTGCCACCAGTGATACCGGGACAGGGAGGACAGATACGCAGTATTTT
cdr3_aa: CATSDTGTGRTDTQYF

v_call: TRBV4-1
clone_size: .
j_call: TRBJ2-7
d_call: TRBD1
cdr3_length: 15
cdr3_nt: TGCGCCAGCAGCCAACCGGGACAGGGCCTCTTGGGGCAGTACTTC
cdr3_aa: CASSQPGQGLLGQYF

v_call: TRBV3-1/TRBV3-2
clone_size: .
j_call: TRBJ2-1
d_call: .
cdr3_length: 15
cdr3_nt: TGTGCCAGCAGCCAGGCCGGGACTTACTACAATGAGCAGTTCTTC
cdr3_aa: CASSQAGTYYNEQFF

v_call: TRBV28
clone_size: .
j_call: TRBJ2-5
d_call: TRBD2
cdr3_length: 14
cdr3_nt: TGTGCCAGCAAACTAGCGGGGGGCCGGGAGACCCAGTACTTC
cdr3_aa: CASKLAGGRETQYF

v_call: TRBV10-1
clone_size: .
j_call: TRBJ2-3
d_call: TRBD1
cdr3_length: 14
cdr3_nt: TGCGCCAGCAGTGCCAGGGGGCGATCAGATACGCAGTATTTT
cdr3_aa: CASSARGRSDTQYF

v_call: TRBV7-2
clone_size: .
j_call: TRBJ1-1
d_call: .
cdr3_length: 14
cdr3_nt: TGTGCCAGCAGCTTACAGGGCGAGAACACTGAAGCTTTCTTT
cdr3_aa: CASSLQGENTEAFF

v_call: TRBV7-8
clone_size: .
j_call: TRBJ2-7
d_call: TRBD2
cdr3_length: 14
cdr3_nt: TGTGCCAGCAGCTTAGCCGGGGGGATGAGGGAGCAGTACTTC
cdr3_aa: CASSLAGGMREQYF

v_call: TRBV5-1
clone_size: few
j_call: TRBJ2-3
d_call: TRBD2
cdr3_length: 14
cdr3_nt: TGCGCCAGCAGCTTGGAACTAGCGGCAGATACGCAGTATTTT
cdr3_aa: CASSLELAADTQYF

v_call: TRBV6-5
clone_size: .
j_call: TRBJ1-2
d_call: .
cdr3_length: 14
cdr3_nt: TGTGCCAGCAGTTACGCCTCAGGGGCGGGTGGCTACACCTTC
cdr3_aa: CASSYASGAGGYTF

v_call: TRBV4-1
clone_size: .
j_call: TRBJ1-2
d_call: .
cdr3_length: 15
cdr3_nt: TGCGCCAGCAGCCAAGATTTCGGGGGGGTCTATGGCTACACCTTC
cdr3_aa: CASSQDFGGVYGYTF

v_call: TRBV27
clone_size: .
j_call: TRBJ2-7
d_call: .
cdr3_length: 14
cdr3_nt: TGTGCCAGCAGTCCGCAGGGGAGCTACGACGAGCAGTACTTC
cdr3_aa: CASSPQGSYDEQYF

v_call: TRBV19
clone_size: .
j_call: TRBJ1-5
d_call: TRBD1
cdr3_length: 13
cdr3_nt: TGTGCCAGTATCCCTCACCAGGGGGATGTCCAGCATTTT
cdr3_aa: CASIPHQGDVQHF

v_call: TRBV19
clone_size: .
j_call: TRBJ1-5
d_call: .
cdr3_length: 13
cdr3_nt: TGTGCCAGTAGTCCCGAACGAACACAGCCCCAGCATTTT
cdr3_aa: CASSPERTQPQHF

v_call: TRBV7-8
clone_size: few
j_call: TRBJ1-2
d_call: .
cdr3_length: 15
cdr3_nt: TGTGCCAGCAGCTCGCAGCCCCTCCCTGGGGGCGGCTACACCTTC
cdr3_aa: CASSSQPLPGGGYTF

v_call: TRBV7-3
clone_size: .
j_call: TRBJ2-2
d_call: .
cdr3_length: 15
cdr3_nt: TGTGCCAGCAGCTTAACGAGGGCGAACACCGGGGAGCTGTTTTTT
cdr3_aa: CASSLTRANTGELFF

v_call: TRBV9
clone_size: .
j_call: TRBJ1-1
d_call: .
cdr3_length: 13
cdr3_nt: TGTGCCAGCAGCCACGGGGGGTCCACTGAAGCTTTCTTT
cdr3_aa: CASSHGGSTEAFF

v_call: TRBV4-1
clone_size: .
j_call: TRBJ1-4
d_call: .
cdr3_length: 15
cdr3_nt: TGCGCCAGCAGCCAAATCCAACAGCCGAATGAAAAACTGTTTTTT
cdr3_aa: CASSQIQQPNEKLFF

v_call: TRBV7-8
clone_size: once
j_call: TRBJ1-2
d_call: .
cdr3_length: 17
cdr3_nt: TGTGCCAGCAGCTCGACCCGCACAGCAGCTCGAGACTATGGCTACACCTTC
cdr3_aa: CASSSTRTAARDYGYTF

v_call: TRBV5-1
clone_size: once
j_call: TRBJ1-4
d_call: .
cdr3_length: 16
cdr3_nt: TGCGCCAGCAGCTTAGAACCGGGGCGGGAGCGTGAAAAACTGTTTTTT
cdr3_aa: CASSLEPGREREKLFF

v_call: TRBV15
clone_size: .
j_call: TRBJ2-5
d_call: .
cdr3_length: 16
cdr3_nt: TGTGCCACCAGCAGAGGGTGGCGAGGTACCGTTGAGACCCAGTACTTC
cdr3_aa: CATSRGWRGTVETQYF

v_call: TRBV6-5
clone_size: .
j_call: TRBJ1-1
d_call: .
cdr3_length: 10
cdr3_nt: TGTGCCAGCAAGCCGGGTACGGCTTTCTTT
cdr3_aa: CASKPGTAFF

v_call: TRBV11-2
clone_size: .
j_call: TRBJ2-3
d_call: TRBD1
cdr3_length: 12
cdr3_nt: TGTGCCAGCAGTCCAGGGGGATCGACGCAGTATTTT
cdr3_aa: CASSPGGSTQYF